A selection of T cell receptor beta chains follows, all from one sample in a study of CD8 T cells in Susac syndrome. TCRdb processed the immunoSEQ multiplex PCR reads anew with MiXCR; each CDR3 protein has one entry. The sample yields about 200,000 distinct CDR3 sequences, 80% to 95% seen once. The sample taken for sequencing was CD8+ T cells from PBMCs. All receptors come from a human donor with multiple sclerosis. Each CDR3 is given with its conserved first and last residue. The order of the fields is V gene, clone size, D gene, J gene, CDR3 protein, CDR3 DNA. D genes are given only for firm matches. Some rows mark clone size as missing; the rest say once, few, many or name a class of expanded clone.

V gene: TRBV6-6
clone size: -
D gene: -
J gene: TRBJ2-7
CDR3 protein: CASSYSDRDGQYF
CDR3 DNA: TGTGCCAGCAGTTACTCAGACCGGGACGGGCAGTACTTC

V gene: TRBV21-1
clone size: -
D gene: -
J gene: TRBJ1-2
CDR3 protein: CASSKEGYGYTF
CDR3 DNA: TGTGCCAGCAGCAAAGAGGGCTATGGCTACACCTTC

V gene: TRBV5-6
clone size: -
D gene: TRBD1
J gene: TRBJ1-1
CDR3 protein: CASSYGTGNEAFF
CDR3 DNA: TGTGCCAGCAGCTACGGGACAGGGAATGAAGCTTTCTTT

V gene: TRBV2
clone size: -
D gene: -
J gene: TRBJ2-3
CDR3 protein: CASSRGDSTDTQYF
CDR3 DNA: TGTGCCAGCAGCAGGGGGGATAGCACAGATACGCAGTATTTT

V gene: TRBV15
clone size: -
D gene: TRBD1
J gene: TRBJ1-1
CDR3 protein: CATSSGDSGRWDTEAFF
CDR3 DNA: TGTGCCACCAGCAGTGGGGACAGCGGGCGTTGGGACACTGAAGCTTTCTTT

V gene: TRBV5-6
clone size: -
D gene: -
J gene: TRBJ2-5
CDR3 protein: CASSLPAVSETQYF
CDR3 DNA: TGTGCCAGCAGCTTGCCAGCGGTGTCGGAGACCCAGTACTTC

V gene: TRBV19
clone size: -
D gene: -
J gene: TRBJ1-5
CDR3 protein: CASSLHGGTNQPQHF
CDR3 DNA: TGTGCCAGTAGTCTCCATGGAGGAACCAATCAGCCCCAGCATTTT

V gene: TRBV7-9
clone size: few
D gene: -
J gene: TRBJ2-7
CDR3 protein: CASSPGAYEQYF
CDR3 DNA: TGTGCCAGCAGCCCCGGAGCCTACGAGCAGTACTTC

V gene: TRBV30
clone size: -
D gene: TRBD1
J gene: TRBJ1-2
CDR3 protein: CAWSVWTGNYGYTF
CDR3 DNA: TGTGCCTGGAGTGTATGGACAGGGAACTATGGCTACACCTTC

V gene: TRBV5-1
clone size: -
D gene: -
J gene: TRBJ2-1
CDR3 protein: CASSLTGPTSSYNEQFF
CDR3 DNA: TGCGCCAGCAGTTTGACAGGCCCCACTAGCTCCTACAATGAGCAGTTCTTC

V gene: TRBV15
clone size: -
D gene: -
J gene: TRBJ1-1
CDR3 protein: CATSKTRTDEAFF
CDR3 DNA: TGTGCCACCAGCAAAACAAGGACTGATGAAGCTTTCTTT

V gene: TRBV19
clone size: -
D gene: -
J gene: TRBJ1-5
CDR3 protein: CASGWSGQPQHF
CDR3 DNA: TGTGCTAGCGGCTGGTCCGGGCAGCCCCAGCATTTT

V gene: TRBV5-6
clone size: -
D gene: -
J gene: TRBJ1-2
CDR3 protein: CASNLGPYGYTF
CDR3 DNA: TGTGCCAGCAACCTTGGACCCTATGGCTACACCTTC

V gene: TRBV7-8
clone size: -
D gene: TRBD2
J gene: TRBJ2-2
CDR3 protein: CASSSREGIAGELFF
CDR3 DNA: TGTGCCAGCAGCTCGCGGGAGGGGATCGCCGGGGAGCTGTTTTTT

V gene: TRBV9
clone size: -
D gene: -
J gene: TRBJ2-1
CDR3 protein: CASSVGGFSEQFF
CDR3 DNA: TGTGCCAGCAGCGTGGGGGGATTTAGTGAGCAGTTCTTC

V gene: TRBV4-2
clone size: -
D gene: TRBD1
J gene: TRBJ2-7
CDR3 protein: CASREQGAYEQYF
CDR3 DNA: TGTGCCAGCAGAGAACAGGGGGCCTACGAGCAGTACTTC